These 18 T cell receptor beta chains were all obtained from the same sample, sequenced in a study of T cells in Graves' hyperthyroidism and ophthalmopathy. Template material for amplifying TCR beta CDR3 regions consisted of RNA transcripts. In the first-round RT-PCR of the TCR CDR3, the HTBI primer set was used. TCRdb reanalysed the multiplex PCR reads using MiXCR and keeps one entry per CDR3 protein. Altogether about 600,000 distinct CDR3 sequences are present, 15% to 20% being singletons, with the ten largest covering roughly 3.5%. Sequenced input: blood. The origin of the receptors is a woman aged 40 to 50 with Graves' ophthalmopathy.

This clonotype was seen a handful of times. This chain links TRBV7-3 with TRBJ2-1; D is possibly TRBD1 (5 bases). Per germline, CDR1 SGHTA and CDR2 FQGTGA. The CDR3 runs to 15 residues. Deletions cut 2 bases from V and 9 bases from J, with 17 bases between. CDR3 loop: CASSLSGQATAEQFF. CDR3 nucleotide sequence: TGTGCCAGCAGCTTATCAGGGCAGGCTACAGCTGAGCAGTTCTTC.

The chain links TRBV29-1 to TRBJ2-3; 9 bases align to TRBD2. V was pared by 7 bases and J by 5 bases, with 13 bases of the junction left unmatched. The CDR3 totals 15 residues. Germline CDR1 and CDR2: SQVTM and ANQGSEA. For the CDR3, the DNA is TGCAGCGGTCCCATGGGCGGGGGGGCGAAAGATACGCAGTATTTT. Protein product: CSGPMGGGAKDTQYF.

The chain is built from TRBV5-1 and TRBJ2-3, with D possibly matching TRBD1 (6 bases). In germline, CDR1 is SGHRS, CDR2 YFSETQ. Trimming pared 4 bases from V and 1 base from J, leaving 10 bases between. This CDR3 is built from 14 residues. The CDR3 nucleotides read TGCGCCAGCAGCGTGGGACACCGCACAGATACGCAGTATTTT. It is translated as CASSVGHRTDTQYF.

The sample holds many counts of this clonotype. This chain uses TRBV5-1 with TRBJ1-1; TRBD1 is a possible D gene (5 bases). Germline CDR1 is SGHRS and CDR2 is YFSETQ. The CDR3 contains 13 residues. Trimming shortened V by 3 bases and J by 4 bases, and 10 bases separated the two germline ends. The CDR3 protein is CASSSTGPTEAFF. The CDR3 DNA sequence: TGCGCCAGCAGCTCCACGGGGCCCACTGAAGCTTTCTTT.

The chain combines TRBV6-2 or TRBV6-3 with TRBJ2-5, with D possibly called TRBD1 or TRBD2 (6 bases each). CDR1 and CDR2 (germline): MNHEY, SVGEGT. The CDR3 is 15 residues long. Deletions cut 1 base from V and 1 base from J, with 10 bases between. The CDR3 nucleotides read TGTGCCAGCAGTTACTTCGGGGGCCTCCAAGAGACCCAGTACTTC. Translation gives CASSYFGGLQETQYF.

The chain is built from TRBV20-1 and TRBJ2-4; 7 nucleotides align to TRBD1. The length of the CDR3 is 15 residues. J lost 1 base, V lost 5 bases, and 8 bases had no gene match. Germline-derived CDR1 and CDR2 are DFQATT and SNEGSKA (reference sequence). CDR3 nucleotides: TGCAGTGCTCTCCCCCTACAGGGGGCCAAAAACATTCAGTACTTC. This encodes CSALPLQGAKNIQYF.

This clonotype was counted many times. The J gene is TRBJ1-1, the V gene TRBV3-1; TRBD1 is a possible D gene (5 bases). Trimming took off 1 base at V and 7 bases at J, with 10 bases between the two ends. CDR3 length: 13 residues. The germline V gene has CDR1 LGHDT and CDR2 YNNKEL (reference sequence). The CDR3 DNA is TGTGCCAGCAGCCAAGGGGGGTCGCTTGAAGCTTTCTTT. It yields the protein CASSQGGSLEAFF.

This clonotype was recorded a few times. The rearrangement joins TRBV12-3 or TRBV12-4 to TRBJ2-5; D uncertain. The CDR3 has 12 amino acids. Between the trimmed V and J ends, which lost 7 bases and 5 bases, there was a span of 11 bases. The CDR3: CASTQVGETQYF. CDR3 bases: TGTGCCAGCACGCAGGTCGGGGAGACCCAGTACTTC.

A note on this clonotype: A much larger clonotype is one base distant, so this may be a read error. The rearrangement uses TRBV3-1 and TRBJ2-5, with D possibly matching TRBD1 (5 bases). Germline CDR1 LGHDT, CDR2 YNNKEL (reference sequence). The CDR3 is 14 amino acids. With 4 bases removed from V and 2 bases from J, the gap between germline ends came to 11 bases. The CDR3 DNA sequence: TGTGCCAGCAGCCCAAAGACAGATCAAGAGACCCAGTACTTC. This gives the protein CASSPKTDQETQYF.

This chain links TRBV2 with TRBJ1-2; the D gene is possibly TRBD1 (5 bases). The V and J ends lost 5 bases and 6 bases respectively, with 16 bases between them. The CDR3 covers 14 residues. Germline assignment: CDR1 SNHLY and CDR2 FYNNEI. CDR3 residues: CASSSGQKKDGYTF. The CDR3 nucleotides are TGTGCCAGCAGTTCGGGGCAAAAAAAGGATGGCTACACCTTC.

This clonotype was counted ten times or more. The chain is built from TRBV28 and TRBJ2-1; unclear D gene. The CDR3 is 13 amino acids. Germline assignment: CDR1 MDHEN and CDR2 SYDVKM. The germline V and J ends were trimmed by 3 bases and 4 bases, with 7 bases remaining between them. The CDR3 coding sequence is TGTGCCAGCAGTTTTTACCAGTACAATGAGCAGTTCTTC. Translated, it gives CASSFYQYNEQFF.

In its sample, this clonotype was seen many times. The CDR3 spells CASSLTEYNEQFF. CDR3 bases: TGCGCCAGCAGCTTGACAGAATACAATGAGCAGTTCTTC. The chain recombines TRBV5-1 with TRBJ2-1; D call uncertain. This CDR3 has 13 amino acids. Germline V gene data show CDR1 as SGHRS and CDR2 as YFSETQ. Trimming cost V 1 base and J 4 bases, with 6 bases left between them.

This clonotype has just a few counts. The chain recombines TRBV9 with TRBJ2-7, with a possible D match to TRBD1 (6 bases). Germline V gene sequence: CDR1 SGDLS, CDR2 YYNGEE. CDR3 length: 13 amino acids. V shed 3 bases and J shed 1 base, with 8 bases lying between them. The CDR3: CASSDDRSYEQYF. The CDR3 bases are TGTGCCAGCAGCGATGACAGGTCCTACGAGCAGTACTTC.

There are many counts of this clonotype. The chain joins TRBV6-1 to TRBJ2-7, with 11 bases aligning to TRBD2. CDR1 is MNHNS, CDR2 SASEGT, per germline. V dropped 6 bases and J dropped 1; count of bases not matched to a gene: 5. The CDR3 loop spans 15 amino acids. This CDR3 reads CASRAGTSGSYEQYF. CDR3 DNA: TGTGCCAGCAGAGCCGGGACTAGCGGATCCTACGAGCAGTACTTC.

V and J are TRBV10-3 and TRBJ2-1, with D possibly being TRBD1 (5 bases). CDR3 length: 13 amino acids. Trimming pared 4 bases from V and 3 bases from J, leaving 7 bases between. Per the germline V gene, CDR1 is ENHRY and CDR2 is SYGVKD. The CDR3 DNA reads as TGTGCCATCAGTGTTGACAGCTACAATGAGCAGTTCTTC. The encoded protein is CAISVDSYNEQFF.

This clonotype was detected many times. V is TRBV28 and J is TRBJ2-7; TRBD1 is a possible D gene (6 bases). The CDR3 contains 15 residues. The V and J ends lost 4 bases and 1 base respectively, with 14 bases between them. Germline V lookup: CDR1 MDHEN, CDR2 SYDVKM. In DNA form, the CDR3 reads TGTGCCAGCAGTTCCCTGGGGGCAGGATCCTACGAGCAGTACTTC. Protein product: CASSSLGAGSYEQYF.

The V gene is TRBV6-1, the J gene TRBJ1-4; 8 bases fit TRBD1. This CDR3 is built from 14 residues. Germline CDR1 is MNHNS and CDR2 is SASEGT. V was pared by 6 bases and J by 13 bases, with 13 bases of the junction left unmatched. The chain's CDR3 is CASSFRGQGRRLFF. For the CDR3, the DNA is TGTGCCAGCAGCTTCAGAGGACAGGGCCGAAGACTGTTTTTT.

This clonotype was seen many times. The chain combines TRBV11-2 with TRBJ1-6; possible D gene TRBD1, 5 bases. Germline CDR1 SGHAT, CDR2 FQNNGV. Trimming removed 3 bases from V and 7 bases from J, with 10 bases in between. The CDR3 has 14 residues. CDR3 in DNA: TGTGCCAGCAGCTTTGGGACTGCCAATTCACCCCTCCACTTT. Its translation is CASSFGTANSPLHF.